These 28 T cell receptor beta chains were sequenced from one sample in a study of T cell responses to AZD1222 COVID-19 vaccine. Repertoires were generated with immunoSEQ multiplex PCR, while TCRdb's copy carries only in-frame clones and drops some. The data hold roughly 150,000 clones, with 70% to 90% observed a single time. Specimen: peripheral blood, collected on day 0 of AZD1222 vaccination. The source of these receptors is an adult in good health.

The CDR3 loop reads CASSQATGGGNQPQHF. In DNA, the CDR3 is TGTGCCAGCAGCCAAGCTACAGGGGGCGGCAATCAGCCCCAGCATTTT. The rearrangement joins TRBV4-2 to TRBJ1-5; 9 nucleotides align to TRBD1. Germline V CDR1 and CDR2: LGHNA, YNFKEQ. V was clipped by 1 base and J by 2 bases; unmatched bases: 3. This CDR3 spans 16 amino acids.

This chain uses TRBV5-6 with TRBJ2-1, with 9 bases aligning to TRBD2. CDR3 size: 17 residues. Germline V CDR1 and CDR2: SGHDT, YYEEEE. With V trimmed by 3 bases and J by 6 bases, 13 bases remained unmatched. The CDR3 DNA reads TGTGCCAGCAGCTCCCCGGGTCGCGGGGGGGCTCGCAATGAGCAGTTCTTC. Its translation is CASSSPGRGGARNEQFF.

This clone was picked up a small number of times. The chain uses TRBV2 and TRBJ1-2; tentatively, D is TRBD1 (6 bases). Germline V gives CDR1 SNHLY, CDR2 FYNNEI. There are 14 residues in the CDR3. The V gene lost 8 bases and the J gene lost 2 bases, with 15 bases spanning the gap. CDR3 sequence (DNA): TGTGCCAGCCAAGGGGGAGGGTACAACTATGGCTACACCTTC. Protein: CASQGGGYNYGYTF.

V and J are TRBV4-1 and TRBJ2-1; a possible D gene is TRBD2 (6 bases). V lost 3 bases and J 7 bases, leaving 13 bases between the germline ends. CDR3 length: 14 residues. Germline V gene sequence: CDR1 MGHRA, CDR2 YSYEKL. CDR3: CASSHPGLPNEQFF. CDR3 coding DNA: TGCGCCAGCAGCCACCCGGGACTGCCAAATGAGCAGTTCTTC.

This chain links TRBV7-2 with TRBJ1-1, with a tentative D call TRBD1 (6 bases). CDR3 length: 17 residues. V was cut by 8 bases and J by 0 bases, with 22 bases left in between. Germline V CDR1 and CDR2: SGHTA, FQGNSA. CDR3 sequence reads: CASVFSTRGHMNTEAFF. The CDR3 DNA reads as TGTGCCAGCGTATTTTCTACCCGGGGACATATGAACACTGAAGCTTTCTTT. The whole variable domain, filled in from reference TRBV7-2 and TRBJ1-1, reads GAGVSQSPSNKVTEKGKDVELRCDPISGHTALYWYRQSLGQGLEFLIYFQGNSAPDKSGLPSDRFSAERTGGSVSTLTIQRTQQEDSAVYLCASVFSTRGHMNTEAFFGQGTRLTVV.

The chain employs TRBV6-6 and TRBJ1-1, with D possibly being TRBD1 (5 bases). Trimming removed 6 bases at V and 5 bases at J, with 25 bases between. CDR1 is MNHNY and CDR2 is SVGAGI in the germline V gene (reference sequence). This CDR3 region has 17 residues. CDR3 protein: CASSRLPSHRGVTEAFF. The DNA of the CDR3 is TGTGCCAGCAGCCGACTACCTAGCCACCGGGGGGTGACTGAAGCTTTCTTT.

The chain uses TRBV12-5 and TRBJ1-2; D is unresolved. Trimming pared 1 base from V and 7 bases from J, leaving 10 bases between. This CDR3 region has 13 residues. The germline gives CDR1 LGHNT, CDR2 FRNRAP. DNA of the CDR3: TGTGCTAGTGGTTTGGGGCTAGGGAGTGGCTACACCTTC. Its protein is CASGLGLGSGYTF.

V usage is TRBV28 and J usage is TRBJ2-7, with D unresolved. Germline CDR1 is MDHEN and CDR2 is SYDVKM. CDR3 length: 12 amino acids. V shed 7 bases and J shed 3 bases, with 10 bases lying between them. Here the CDR3 DNA reads TGTGCCAGCACCCCGACTGGCTACGAGCAGTACTTC. It specifies CASTPTGYEQYF.

The chain uses TRBV10-3 and TRBJ2-5, with TRBD2 identical over 12 bases. V gave up 6 bases and J gave up 4 bases; unmatched junction bases: 6. The CDR3 runs 15 residues. Germline CDR1 is ENHRY and CDR2 is SYGVKD. This CDR3 reads CAISRLAGEAETQYF. CDR3 bases: TGTGCCATCAGCCGACTAGCGGGGGAGGCAGAGACCCAGTACTTC.

The chain has TRBV6-4 and TRBJ2-1; 8 nucleotides agree with TRBD1. The CDR3 contains 15 residues. The germline V gene encodes CDR1 MRHNA and CDR2 SNTAGT. V lost 2 bases to trimming and J lost 0 bases; unmatched junction nucleotides: 0. The CDR3 loop reads CASSDTGGSYNEQFF. The CDR3 DNA sequence: TGTGCCAGCAGTGACACAGGGGGCTCCTACAATGAGCAGTTCTTC.

The chain combines TRBV5-3 with TRBJ1-5; weak D call: TRBD1 (5 bases). TRBV5-3 is an ORF for which the function is uncertain. The V gene lost 4 bases and the J gene lost 7 bases, with 24 bases spanning the gap. The CDR3 length is 17 residues. The CDR3 DNA is TGTGCCAGAAGCGGGGGAACTCCGACTGGGGGAACACAGCCCCAGCATTTT. Translated, it gives CARSGGTPTGGTQPQHF.

The V call is TRBV14, the J call TRBJ2-1; weak D call: TRBD2 (6 bases). Germline V gene lookup returns CDR1 SGHDN and CDR2 FVKESK. V gave up 4 bases and J gave up 1 base, with 11 bases separating them. The CDR3 covers 15 residues. CDR3 in DNA: TGTGCCAGCAGCCCGTGGGGGGAATCCTACAATGAGCAGTTCTTC. Translating it yields CASSPWGESYNEQFF.

The chain combines TRBV13 with TRBJ2-3, with D hard to call. CDR1 is PRHDT and CDR2 is FYEKMQ in the germline V gene (reference sequence). Trimming took off 5 bases at V and 4 bases at J, with 16 bases between the two ends. The CDR3 length is 15 residues. DNA for the CDR3: TGTGCCAGCAGCCCCCCCTATCGCGGCGCAGATACGCAGTATTTT. Encoded protein: CASSPPYRGADTQYF.

V usage is TRBV4-1 and J usage is TRBJ2-7, with D possibly called TRBD1 or TRBD2 (5 bases each). Germline values: CDR1 MGHRA, CDR2 YSYEKL. V lost 1 base and J 2 bases, leaving 9 bases between the germline ends. The CDR3 is made up of 14 amino acids. The CDR3 loop is CASSQAGPTYEQYF. CDR3 bases: TGCGCCAGCAGCCAAGCGGGACCAACCTACGAGCAGTACTTC.

This chain joins TRBV3-1 (or the pseudogene TRBV3-2) and TRBJ2-7; 10 bases agree with TRBD2. V gave up 4 bases and J gave up 4 bases; unmatched junction bases: 1. This CDR3 region has 13 residues. CDR1 is LGHDT, CDR2 YNNKEL, per germline (reference sequence). In nucleotides, the CDR3 is TGTGCCAGCAGCCCTAGCGGGAGTTACGAGCAGTACTTC. Its translation is CASSPSGSYEQYF.

For the CDR3, the DNA is TGTGCCAGCAGCCCGTACAAGGGCGGGGAGCTGTTTTTT. Protein product: CASSPYKGGELFF. The chain has TRBV5-5 and TRBJ2-2; D not certain. The V end was cut by 4 bases, the J end by 7 bases, with 11 bases between. Germline assignment: CDR1 SGHKS and CDR2 YYEKEE (reference sequence). The CDR3 is made up of 13 amino acids.

The chain combines TRBV25-1 with TRBJ2-7; D is possibly TRBD1 (5 bases). The CDR3 has 14 residues. The germline gives CDR1 MGHDK, CDR2 SYGVNS. Trimming stripped 3 bases from V and 5 bases from J, with 14 bases between. CDR3 sequence: CASSDPYTGHEQYF. The CDR3 DNA sequence: TGTGCCAGCAGTGATCCCTATACAGGTCACGAGCAGTACTTC.

This chain links TRBV4-1 with TRBJ2-5; D gene uncertain. CDR1 and CDR2 from the germline V gene are MGHRA and YSYEKL. The V end lost 1 base, the J end lost 5 bases, and 14 bases lay between the germline ends. This CDR3 is 15 amino acids long. CDR3 residues: CASSQGNGGVETQYF. Here the CDR3 DNA reads TGCGCCAGCAGCCAAGGAAACGGTGGGGTCGAGACCCAGTACTTC.

The V call is TRBV27, the J call TRBJ1-2; D is possibly TRBD1 (6 bases). Trimming removed 2 bases from V and 7 bases from J, with 11 bases in between. From germline, CDR1 is MNHEY and CDR2 SMNVEV (reference sequence). This CDR3 is 13 amino acids long. The CDR3 nucleotides are TGTGCCAGCAGTTTACAAGGGGGGGCTGGCTACACCTTC. It is translated as CASSLQGGAGYTF.

The gene calls are TRBV6-1 and TRBJ1-4; D may be TRBD1 (6 bases). In germline, CDR1 is MNHNS, CDR2 SASEGT. V lost 3 bases, J lost 3 bases, and 14 bases lay in between. The CDR3 spans 16 residues. The CDR3 loop reads CASSERGALSNEKLFF. The CDR3 region has the DNA TGTGCCAGCAGTGAGAGGGGGGCCTTATCTAATGAAAAACTGTTTTTT.

CDR3 nucleotide sequence: TGTGCCAGCAGTTATTGGAGGAATGAGCAGTTCTTC. Protein: CASSYWRNEQFF. This chain joins TRBV6-1 and TRBJ2-1; TRBD2 might be the D (5 bases). The CDR3 extends over 12 amino acids. CDR1 MNHNS and CDR2 SASEGT come from the germline V gene. Trimming took 5 bases from V and 7 from J, leaving 9 bases between them.

The chain links TRBV27 to TRBJ1-3; D is unclear. The CDR3 loop spans 12 amino acids. Trimming removed 10 bases from V and 4 bases from J, with 11 bases in between. The germline gives CDR1 MNHEY, CDR2 SMNVEV (reference sequence). The CDR3 nucleotides read TGTGCCACCTCGGGGTCAGGAAACACCATATATTTT. Its translation: CATSGSGNTIYF.

The chain recombines TRBV5-1 with TRBJ1-1, with D tentatively TRBD1 (6 bases). CDR1 SGHRS and CDR2 YFSETQ come from the germline V gene. V lost 0 bases, J lost 6 bases, and 15 bases lay in between. The CDR3 covers 15 residues. In DNA form, the CDR3 reads TGCGCCAGCAGCTTGGATTCGGGGGGGCTCGCTGAAGCTTTCTTT. Its protein product is CASSLDSGGLAEAFF.

V and J are TRBV5-4 and TRBJ2-7; unclear D gene. V was trimmed by 1 base and J by 2 bases, leaving 10 bases between them. CDR1 and CDR2 (germline): SGHNT, YYREEE (reference sequence). CDR3 size: 14 residues. The CDR3 loop is CASSLYGQAYEQYF. The CDR3, as DNA: TGTGCCAGCAGCTTGTACGGCCAAGCCTACGAGCAGTACTTC.

This clone was detected once. The chain has TRBV5-5 and TRBJ1-2, with a tentative D call TRBD1 (5 bases). V was shortened by 0 bases and J by 8 bases, with 17 bases between the two germline ends. There are 15 residues in the CDR3. Germline V gives CDR1 SGHKS, CDR2 YYEKEE (reference sequence). The CDR3 DNA sequence: TGTGCCAGCAGCTTGGCCTCGGAGCAGGGCCGGGGCTACACCTTC. It codes for CASSLASEQGRGYTF.

V is TRBV9 and J is TRBJ1-6, with 8 nucleotides matching TRBD1. The J segment lost 10 bases and the V segment lost 4 bases, leaving 7 bases of the junction unmatched. The V gene's germline CDR1 is SGDLS and CDR2 YYNGEE. The CDR3 has 14 residues. CDR3 nucleotides: TGTGCCAGCAGCACCGGACAGGGAGGGTCACCCCTCCACTTT. Amino acid sequence: CASSTGQGGSPLHF.

This chain links TRBV5-1 with TRBJ1-1, with no clear D. Trimming left V 1 base short and J 1 base short, with 11 bases between. The CDR3 consists of 15 residues. Germline loops: CDR1 SGHRS, CDR2 YFSETQ. The CDR3 DNA reads TGCGCCAGCAGCTTGTTCGGGAGGGAGAACACTGAAGCTTTCTTT. Protein: CASSLFGRENTEAFF.

The rearrangement links TRBV2 to TRBJ2-5; no reliable D call. Germline CDR1 reads SNHLY; CDR2 reads FYNNEI. CDR3 length: 15 residues. The V end lost 4 bases, the J end lost 2 bases, and 14 bases lay between the germline ends. The CDR3 spells CASSVIEAAQETQYF. The CDR3 DNA follows: TGTGCCAGCAGTGTAATTGAAGCCGCTCAAGAGACCCAGTACTTC.